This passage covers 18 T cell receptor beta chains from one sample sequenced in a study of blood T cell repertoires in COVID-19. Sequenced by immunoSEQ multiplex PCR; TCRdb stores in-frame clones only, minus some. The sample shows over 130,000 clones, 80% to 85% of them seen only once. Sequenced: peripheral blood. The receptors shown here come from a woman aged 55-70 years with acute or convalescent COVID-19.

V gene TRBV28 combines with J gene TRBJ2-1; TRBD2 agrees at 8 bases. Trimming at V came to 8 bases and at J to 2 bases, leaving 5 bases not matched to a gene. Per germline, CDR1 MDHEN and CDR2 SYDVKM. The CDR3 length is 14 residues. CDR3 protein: CASLREGPYNEQFF. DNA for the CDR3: TGTGCCAGCCTACGGGAGGGGCCCTACAATGAGCAGTTCTTC. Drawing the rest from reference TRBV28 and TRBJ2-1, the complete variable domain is DVKVTQSSRYLVKRTGEKVFLECVQDMDHENMFWYRQDPGLGLRLIYFSYDVKMKEKGDIPEGYSVSREKKERFSLILESASTNQTSMYLCASLREGPYNEQFFGPGTRLTVL.

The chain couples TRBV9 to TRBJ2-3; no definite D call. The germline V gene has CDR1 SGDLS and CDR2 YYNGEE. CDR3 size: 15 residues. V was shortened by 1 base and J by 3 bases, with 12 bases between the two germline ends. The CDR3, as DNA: TGTGCCAGCAGCGTATCTATTCTATTTACAGATACGCAGTATTTT. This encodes CASSVSILFTDTQYF.

The CDR3 reads CAISDGTSTVSPLHF. For the CDR3, the DNA is TGTGCCATCAGTGATGGTACGTCGACAGTATCACCCCTCCACTTT. J is TRBJ1-6 and V is TRBV10-3, with D perhaps matching TRBD1 (5 bases). V was pared by 3 bases and J by 10 bases, with 16 bases between. The CDR3 spans 15 residues. Germline CDR1 and CDR2: ENHRY and SYGVKD.

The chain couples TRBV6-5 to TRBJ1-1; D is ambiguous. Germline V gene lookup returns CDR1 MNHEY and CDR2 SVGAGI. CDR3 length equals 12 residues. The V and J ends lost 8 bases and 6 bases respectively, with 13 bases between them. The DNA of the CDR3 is TGTGCCAGCGAGGGTAATGCGGCTGAAGCTTTCTTT. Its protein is CASEGNAAEAFF.

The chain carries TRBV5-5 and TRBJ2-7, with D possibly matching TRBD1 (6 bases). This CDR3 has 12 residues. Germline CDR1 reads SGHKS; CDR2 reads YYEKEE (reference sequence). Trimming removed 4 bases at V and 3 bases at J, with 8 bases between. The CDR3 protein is CASSQGGYEQYF. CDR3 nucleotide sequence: TGTGCCAGCAGCCAAGGGGGCTACGAGCAGTACTTC.

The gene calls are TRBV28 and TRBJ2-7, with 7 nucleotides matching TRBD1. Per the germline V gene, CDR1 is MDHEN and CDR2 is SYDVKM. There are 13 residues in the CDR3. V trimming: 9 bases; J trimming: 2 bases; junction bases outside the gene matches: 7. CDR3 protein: CASSQGVTYEQYF. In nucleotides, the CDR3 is TGTGCCAGTAGTCAGGGGGTCACCTACGAGCAGTACTTC.

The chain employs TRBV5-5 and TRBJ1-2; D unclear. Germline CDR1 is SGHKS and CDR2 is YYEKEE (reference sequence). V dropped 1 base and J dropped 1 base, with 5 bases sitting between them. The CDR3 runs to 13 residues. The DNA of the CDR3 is TGTGCCAGCAGCTTGTATAGTAACTATGGCTACACCTTC. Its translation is CASSLYSNYGYTF.

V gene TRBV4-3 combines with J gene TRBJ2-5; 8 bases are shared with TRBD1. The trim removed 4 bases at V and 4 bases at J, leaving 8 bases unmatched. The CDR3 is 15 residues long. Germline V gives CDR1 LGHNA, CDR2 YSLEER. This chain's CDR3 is CASSLRGQAGETQYF. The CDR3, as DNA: TGCGCCAGCAGCCTTCGGGGACAGGCGGGAGAGACCCAGTACTTC.

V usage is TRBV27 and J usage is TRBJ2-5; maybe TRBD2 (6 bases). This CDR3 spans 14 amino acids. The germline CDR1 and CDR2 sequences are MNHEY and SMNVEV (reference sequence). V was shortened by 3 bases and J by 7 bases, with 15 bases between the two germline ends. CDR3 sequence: CASSFSGAGGTQYF. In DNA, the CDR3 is TGTGCCAGCAGTTTTAGCGGAGCCGGGGGGACCCAGTACTTC.

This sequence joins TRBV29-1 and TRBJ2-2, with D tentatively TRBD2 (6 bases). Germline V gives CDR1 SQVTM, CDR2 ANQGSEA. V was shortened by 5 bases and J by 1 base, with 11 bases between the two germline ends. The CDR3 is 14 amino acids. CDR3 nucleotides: TGCAGCGTTATTATCGGGGGGAACACCGGGGAGCTGTTTTTT. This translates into CSVIIGGNTGELFF.

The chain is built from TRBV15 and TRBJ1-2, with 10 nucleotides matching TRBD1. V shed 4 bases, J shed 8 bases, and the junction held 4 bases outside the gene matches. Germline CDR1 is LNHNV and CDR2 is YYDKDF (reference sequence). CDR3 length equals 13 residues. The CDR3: CATSIGQGGGYTF. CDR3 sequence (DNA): TGTGCCACCAGCATTGGACAGGGGGGAGGCTACACCTTC.

CDR3 protein: CASSSLGSGTGELFF. The DNA of the CDR3 is TGTGCCAGCAGCTCTCTAGGAAGTGGCACCGGGGAGCTGTTTTTT. The chain recombines TRBV11-3 with TRBJ2-2; D remains unclear. CDR1 and CDR2 from the germline V gene are SGHNT and YENEEA. V was shortened by 4 bases and J by 4 bases, with 13 bases between the two germline ends. The CDR3 spans 15 residues.

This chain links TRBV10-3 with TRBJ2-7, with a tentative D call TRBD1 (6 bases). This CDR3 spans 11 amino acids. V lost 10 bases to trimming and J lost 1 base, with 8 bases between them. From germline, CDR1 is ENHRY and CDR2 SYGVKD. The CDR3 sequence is CATGQSYEQYF. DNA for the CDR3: TGTGCCACCGGACAGTCCTACGAGCAGTACTTC.

CDR3 in DNA: TGTGCCACCAGCAGTTGGGACAGACAGAACACTGAAGCTTTCTTT. Amino acid sequence: CATSSWDRQNTEAFF. The genes are TRBV15 and TRBJ1-1, with 7 bases that match TRBD1. V was pared by 3 bases and J by 1 base, with 5 bases of the junction left unmatched. This CDR3 contains 15 residues. Germline CDR1 reads LNHNV; CDR2 reads YYDKDF (reference sequence).

Here the CDR3 reads CASSLALDNEQFF. The CDR3 DNA sequence: TGTGCCAGCAGCTTGGCCCTCGACAATGAGCAGTTCTTC. The J gene is TRBJ2-1, the V gene TRBV5-6; D not certain. This CDR3 has 13 amino acids. Trimming removed 0 bases at V and 5 bases at J, with 6 bases between. Germline V lookup: CDR1 SGHDT, CDR2 YYEEEE.

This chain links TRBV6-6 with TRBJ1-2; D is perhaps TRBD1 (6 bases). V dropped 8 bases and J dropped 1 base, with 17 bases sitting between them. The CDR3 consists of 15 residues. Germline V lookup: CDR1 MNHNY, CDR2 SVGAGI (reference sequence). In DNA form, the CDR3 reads TGTGCCAGCGGGGAGGGGGGAACAAATAACTATGGCTACACCTTC. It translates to CASGEGGTNNYGYTF.

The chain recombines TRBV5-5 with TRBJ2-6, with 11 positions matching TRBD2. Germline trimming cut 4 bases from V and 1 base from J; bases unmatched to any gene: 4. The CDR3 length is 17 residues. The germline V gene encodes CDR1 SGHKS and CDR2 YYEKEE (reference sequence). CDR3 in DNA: TGTGCCAGCAGCACTAGCGGGAGTTGGTCTGGGGCCAACGTCCTGACTTTC. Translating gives CASSTSGSWSGANVLTF.

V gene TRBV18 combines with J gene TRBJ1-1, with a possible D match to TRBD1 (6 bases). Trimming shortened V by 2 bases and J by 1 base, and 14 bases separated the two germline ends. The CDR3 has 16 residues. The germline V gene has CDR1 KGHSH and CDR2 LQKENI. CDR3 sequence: CASSPSGQTGNTEAFF. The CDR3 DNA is TGTGCCAGCTCACCATCGGGCCAGACAGGGAACACTGAAGCTTTCTTT.